The clone carrying this TCR beta chain has at least ten counts. What it binds is not known. V dropped 4 bases and J dropped 3 bases, with 17 bases sitting between them. This CDR3 is built from 16 residues. Germline V gene data show CDR1 as SGHKS and CDR2 as YYEKEE (reference sequence). There were only healthy Caucasians among the donors. This entry belongs to a study of identical twins. TCRdb reanalysed the 5' RACE reads using MiXCR and keeps one entry per CDR3 protein. The data hold 310,000 or so distinct CDR3 sequences, with roughly 9.7% observed a single time. Findings and limits, study-wide: Cross-sectional statistical analysis was relied on for the conclusions, without the same donors being followed. The presence of invariant MAIT and iNKT cells could partly confound analyses of zero-insertion sequences. Sequences that were beta out-of-frame showed weaker excess twin sharing.

The same data also went into a second study, on yellow fever vaccine responses in identical twins.

Sample: CD8+ T cells sorted from blood. This clonotype was obtained from a young woman in good health. V and J are TRBV5-5 and TRBJ2-1; TRBD1 or TRBD2 may be the D gene (5 bases each). The CDR3 coding sequence is TGTGCCAGCAGCCCCCTCCCGGGACGGTACTACAATGAGCAGTTCTTC. Its translation: CASSPLPGRYYNEQFF. Looking up the rest from reference TRBV5-5 and TRBJ2-1 gives the full variable domain: DAGVTQSPTHLIKTRGQQVTLRCSPISGHKSVSWYQQVLGQGPQFIFQYYEKEERGRGNFPDRFSARQFPNYSSELNVNALLLGDSALYLCASSPLPGRYYNEQFFGPGTRLTVL.